This TCR beta chain was identified during a study of blood T cell repertoires in COVID-19. Libraries were prepared by immunoSEQ multiplex PCR; TCRdb keeps only in-frame clonotypes and omits some of them. Among fewer than 250,000 clones listed, 80% to 90% were seen once. CDR1 is SNHLY, CDR2 FYNNEI, per germline. The CDR3 loop spans 17 amino acids. Trimming took 8 bases from V and 0 from J; bases not matched to a gene: 10. The chain couples TRBV2 to TRBJ2-1; TRBD2 aligns across 10 bases. Sequenced input: peripheral blood. This sequence was found in a young man with COVID-19, enrolled during active disease. This chain's CDR3 is CASEGTSVVGSYNEQFF. In DNA, the CDR3 is TGTGCCAGCGAAGGGACTAGCGTCGTCGGCTCCTACAATGAGCAGTTCTTC.